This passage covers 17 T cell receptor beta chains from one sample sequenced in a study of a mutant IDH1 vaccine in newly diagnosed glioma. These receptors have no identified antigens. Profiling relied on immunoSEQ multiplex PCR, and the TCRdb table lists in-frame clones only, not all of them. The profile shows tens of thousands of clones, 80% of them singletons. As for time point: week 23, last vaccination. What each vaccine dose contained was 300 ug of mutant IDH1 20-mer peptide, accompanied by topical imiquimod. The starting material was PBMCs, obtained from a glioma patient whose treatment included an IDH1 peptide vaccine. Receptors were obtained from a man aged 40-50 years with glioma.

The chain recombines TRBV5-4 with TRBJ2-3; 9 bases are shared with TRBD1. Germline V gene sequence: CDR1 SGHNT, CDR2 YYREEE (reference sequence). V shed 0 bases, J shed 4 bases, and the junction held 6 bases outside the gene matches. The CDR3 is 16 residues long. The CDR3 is CASSLGDRGIADTQYF. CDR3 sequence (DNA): TGTGCCAGCAGCTTGGGAGACAGGGGGATCGCAGATACGCAGTATTTT.

The CDR3 reads CASSLGSGSNQPQHF. CDR3 in DNA: TGCGCCAGCAGCTTGGGATCCGGTAGCAATCAGCCCCAGCATTTT. V and J are TRBV5-1 and TRBJ1-5; D remains ambiguous. This CDR3 contains 15 residues. In germline, CDR1 is SGHRS, CDR2 YFSETQ. V was trimmed by 0 bases and J by 0 bases, leaving 7 bases between them.

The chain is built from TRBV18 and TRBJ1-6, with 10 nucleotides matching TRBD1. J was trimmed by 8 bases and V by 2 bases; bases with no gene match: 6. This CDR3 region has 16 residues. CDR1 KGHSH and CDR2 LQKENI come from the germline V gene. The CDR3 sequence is CASSPGGQGPDSPLHF. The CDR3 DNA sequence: TGTGCCAGCTCACCAGGGGGACAGGGGCCGGATTCACCCCTCCACTTT.

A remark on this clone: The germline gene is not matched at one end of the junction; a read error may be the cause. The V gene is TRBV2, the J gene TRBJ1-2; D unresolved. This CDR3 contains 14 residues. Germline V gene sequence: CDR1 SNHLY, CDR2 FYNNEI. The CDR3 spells CASSVLGNNNGYTF. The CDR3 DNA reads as TGTGCCAGCAGTGTTTTAGGGAATAACAATGGCTACACCTTC.

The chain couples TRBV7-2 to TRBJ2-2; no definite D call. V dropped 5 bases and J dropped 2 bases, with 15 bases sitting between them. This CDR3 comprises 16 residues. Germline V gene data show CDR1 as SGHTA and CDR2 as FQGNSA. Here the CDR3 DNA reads TGTGCCAGCAGCGCGGTCGGGCAGCTAAACACCGGGGAGCTGTTTTTT. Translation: CASSAVGQLNTGELFF.

CDR3 DNA: TGTGCCAGCAGTATAAAGACAGACTACGAGCAGTACTTC. Encoded protein: CASSIKTDYEQYF. The genes are TRBV6-5 and TRBJ2-7, with a weak D call TRBD1 (5 bases). Germline loops: CDR1 MNHEY, CDR2 SVGAGI. CDR3 length equals 13 residues. The V end was cut by 5 bases, the J end by 3 bases, with 11 bases between.

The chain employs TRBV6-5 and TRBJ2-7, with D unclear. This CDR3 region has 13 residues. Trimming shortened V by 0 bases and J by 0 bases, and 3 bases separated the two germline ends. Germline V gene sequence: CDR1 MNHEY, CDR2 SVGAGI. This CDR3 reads CASSYSYSYEQYF. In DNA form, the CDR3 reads TGTGCCAGCAGTTACTCCTACTCCTACGAGCAGTACTTC.

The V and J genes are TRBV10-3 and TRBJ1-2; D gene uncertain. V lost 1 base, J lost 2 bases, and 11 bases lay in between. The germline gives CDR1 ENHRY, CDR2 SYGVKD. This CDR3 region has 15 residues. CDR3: CAISEFSGSNYGYTF. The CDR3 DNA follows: TGTGCCATCAGTGAGTTTTCCGGCAGCAACTATGGCTACACCTTC.

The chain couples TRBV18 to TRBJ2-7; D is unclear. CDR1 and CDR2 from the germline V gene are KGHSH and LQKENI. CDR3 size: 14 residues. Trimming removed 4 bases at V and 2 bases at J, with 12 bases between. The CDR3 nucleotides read TGTGCCAGCTCACAGGGCGCCCAAACCTACGAGCAGTACTTC. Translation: CASSQGAQTYEQYF. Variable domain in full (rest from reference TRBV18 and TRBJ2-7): NAGVMQNPRHLVRRRGQEARLRCSPMKGHSHVYWYRQLPEEGLKFMVYLQKENIIDESGMPKERFSAEFPKEGPSILRIQQVVRGDSAAYFCASSQGAQTYEQYFGPGTRLTVT.

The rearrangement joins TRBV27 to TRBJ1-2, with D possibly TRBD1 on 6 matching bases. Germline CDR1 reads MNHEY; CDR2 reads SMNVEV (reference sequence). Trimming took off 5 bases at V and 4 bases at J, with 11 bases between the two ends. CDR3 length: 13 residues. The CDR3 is CASSETGAYGYTF. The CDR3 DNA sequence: TGTGCCAGCAGTGAGACAGGCGCCTATGGCTACACCTTC.

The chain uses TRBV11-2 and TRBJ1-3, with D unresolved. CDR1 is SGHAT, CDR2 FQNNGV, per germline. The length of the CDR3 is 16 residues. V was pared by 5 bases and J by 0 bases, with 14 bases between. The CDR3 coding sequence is TGTGCCAGCAGCCCGCTCTCAGTGTTCTCTGGAAACACCATATATTTT. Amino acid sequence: CASSPLSVFSGNTIYF. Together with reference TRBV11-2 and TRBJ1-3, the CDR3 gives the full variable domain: EAGVAQSPRYKIIEKRQSVAFWCNPISGHATLYWYQQILGQGPKLLIQFQNNGVVDDSQLPKDRFSAERLKGVDSTLKIQPAKLEDSAVYLCASSPLSVFSGNTIYFGEGSWLTVV.

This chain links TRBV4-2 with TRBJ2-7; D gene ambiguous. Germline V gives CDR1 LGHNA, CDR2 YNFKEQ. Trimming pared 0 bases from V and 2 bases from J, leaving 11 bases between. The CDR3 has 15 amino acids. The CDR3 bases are TGTGCCAGCAGCCAAGATTGGCAGCCAACCTACGAGCAGTACTTC. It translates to CASSQDWQPTYEQYF.

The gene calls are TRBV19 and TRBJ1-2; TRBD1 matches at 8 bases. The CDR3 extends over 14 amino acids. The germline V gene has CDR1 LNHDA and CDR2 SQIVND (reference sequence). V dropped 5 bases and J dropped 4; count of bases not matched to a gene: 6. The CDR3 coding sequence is TGTGCCAGTAGTTCCTCGGACAGGGTCTATGGCTACACCTTC. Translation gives CASSSSDRVYGYTF.

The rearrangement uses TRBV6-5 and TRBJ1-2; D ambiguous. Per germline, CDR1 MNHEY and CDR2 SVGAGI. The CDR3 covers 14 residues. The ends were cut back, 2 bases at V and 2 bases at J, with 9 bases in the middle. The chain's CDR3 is CASSYAQANYGYTF. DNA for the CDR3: TGTGCCAGCAGTTACGCCCAGGCCAACTATGGCTACACCTTC.

In DNA form, the CDR3 reads TGTGCCAGCAGCCCTTTTGTGTCCGAGCAGTACTTC. Its translation is CASSPFVSEQYF. The chain employs TRBV5-5 and TRBJ2-7, with D unclear. Germline V gene data show CDR1 as SGHKS and CDR2 as YYEKEE (reference sequence). V lost 4 bases and J 6 bases, leaving 11 bases between the germline ends. This CDR3 is built from 12 residues.

The CDR3 DNA reads as TGTGCCACCAGCAGCCGACAGGGGACCGGGGAGCTGTTTTTT. It yields the protein CATSSRQGTGELFF. The chain combines TRBV15 with TRBJ2-2; TRBD1 matches 8 bases. CDR3 length: 14 amino acids. Germline values: CDR1 LNHNV, CDR2 YYDKDF (reference sequence). Losses at the gene ends were 3 bases for V and 5 bases for J; bases not matched to a gene: 2.

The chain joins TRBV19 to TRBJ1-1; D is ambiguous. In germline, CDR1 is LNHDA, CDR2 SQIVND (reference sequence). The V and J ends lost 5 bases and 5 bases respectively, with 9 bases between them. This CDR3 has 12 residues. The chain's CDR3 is CASSWWETEAFF. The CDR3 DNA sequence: TGTGCCAGTAGTTGGTGGGAGACTGAAGCTTTCTTT.